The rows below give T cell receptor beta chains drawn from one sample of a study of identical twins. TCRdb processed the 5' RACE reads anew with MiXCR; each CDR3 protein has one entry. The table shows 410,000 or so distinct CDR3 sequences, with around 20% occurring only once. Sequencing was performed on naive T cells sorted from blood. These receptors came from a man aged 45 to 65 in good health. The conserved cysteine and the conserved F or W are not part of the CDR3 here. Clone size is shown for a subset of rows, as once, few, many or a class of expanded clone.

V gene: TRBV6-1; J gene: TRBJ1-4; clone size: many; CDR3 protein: ASSDRPFNEKLF
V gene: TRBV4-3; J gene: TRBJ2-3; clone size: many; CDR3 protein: ASSLSGTKRKRDTQY
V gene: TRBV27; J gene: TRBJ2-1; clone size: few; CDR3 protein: ATTSGRYEKQF
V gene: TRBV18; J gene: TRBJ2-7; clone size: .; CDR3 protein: ASSFVRSGSVSNEQY
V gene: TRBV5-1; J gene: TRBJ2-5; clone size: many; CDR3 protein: ASSGGQETQY
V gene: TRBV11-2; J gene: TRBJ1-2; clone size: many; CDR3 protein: ASSLGQGGGYT
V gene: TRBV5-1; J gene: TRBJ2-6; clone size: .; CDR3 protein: ASSLPPFSGANVLT
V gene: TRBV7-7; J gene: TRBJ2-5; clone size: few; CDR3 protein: ASSLGDKLAGPRETQY
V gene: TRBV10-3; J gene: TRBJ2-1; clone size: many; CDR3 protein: AISGLSGSPSYNEQF
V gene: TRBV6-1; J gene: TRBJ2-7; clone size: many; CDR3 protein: ASSPRHVSSSYEQY
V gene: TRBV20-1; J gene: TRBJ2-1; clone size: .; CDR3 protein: SAWSGGNEQF
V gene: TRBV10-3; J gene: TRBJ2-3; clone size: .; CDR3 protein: AISEIGGDTDTQY
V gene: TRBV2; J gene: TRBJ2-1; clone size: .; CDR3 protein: AIRDSPAHNEQF
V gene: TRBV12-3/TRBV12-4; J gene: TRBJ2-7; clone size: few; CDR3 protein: ASSRDGLSYEQY
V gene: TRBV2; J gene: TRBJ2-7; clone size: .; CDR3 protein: ASGRQGAYEQY
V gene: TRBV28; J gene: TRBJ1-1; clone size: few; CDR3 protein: ASTPQGWNTEAF
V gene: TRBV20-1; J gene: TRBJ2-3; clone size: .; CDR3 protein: SAGSPLAGDSTDTQY
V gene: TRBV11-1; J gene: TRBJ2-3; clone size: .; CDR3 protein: ASSSTIMIAGGTDTQY
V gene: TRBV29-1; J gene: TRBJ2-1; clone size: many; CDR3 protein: SVLRLAGDNEQF
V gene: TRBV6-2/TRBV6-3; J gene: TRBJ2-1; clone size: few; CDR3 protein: ASSWRIGDLPQNEQF
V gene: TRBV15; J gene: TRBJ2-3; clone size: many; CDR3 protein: ATSRDTFEEYTDTQY
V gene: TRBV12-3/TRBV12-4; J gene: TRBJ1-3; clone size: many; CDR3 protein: ASRQPGRNSGNTIY
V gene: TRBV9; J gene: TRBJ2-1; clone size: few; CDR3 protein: ASNPGLAGKPNEHF
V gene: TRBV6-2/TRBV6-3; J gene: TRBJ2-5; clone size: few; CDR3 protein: ASIPARTGRETQY